A selection of T cell receptor beta chains follows, all from one sample in a study of blood T cell repertoires in COVID-19. The repertoire was sequenced with immunoSEQ multiplex PCR; TCRdb's copy has only in-frame clones and lacks some. The data show about 65,000 clones, 85% to 95% seen once. Sequenced: peripheral blood. The receptors shown here come from a man aged 70-80 years with active COVID-19. Each CDR3 is given with its conserved first and last residue. The order of the fields is CDR3 DNA, CDR3 protein, V gene, D gene, CDR3 length, clone size, J gene. D genes are given only for firm matches. Clone size appears in some rows only: once, few, many, or a class for an expanded clone.

TGTGCCGCCCAGGGAACACGCCAGCCCCAGCATTTT | CAAQGTRQPQHF | TRBV27 | . | 12 | . | TRBJ1-5
TGTGCCACCAGTGATCCCAGCGGGGGGATCACAGATACGCAGTATTTT | CATSDPSGGITDTQYF | TRBV24-1 | TRBD2 | 16 | once | TRBJ2-3
TGTGCCAGCAGCCAAGAGGACAGGGGAAGTTTCGAAAAACTGTTTTTT | CASSQEDRGSFEKLFF | TRBV4-2 | TRBD1 | 16 | . | TRBJ1-4
TGTGCCAGCAGCGTAGGTACAGGGGGCAGTCAGCCCCAGCATTTT | CASSVGTGGSQPQHF | TRBV9 | TRBD1 | 15 | . | TRBJ1-5
TGTGCCAGCTCACCGGGAGCCACTGAGCAGTTCTTC | CASSPGATEQFF | TRBV18 | . | 12 | . | TRBJ2-1
TGCGCCAGCAGCTTGGGACCAGCGGGCTACGAGCAGTACTTC | CASSLGPAGYEQYF | TRBV5-1 | . | 14 | . | TRBJ2-7
TGTGCCAGCAGTGAATGGAGGGGCTCCTACAATGAGCAGTTCTTC | CASSEWRGSYNEQFF | TRBV25-1 | . | 15 | . | TRBJ2-1
TGCGCCAGCAGCCTGGACAGGGAGGAAGCTTTCTTT | CASSLDREEAFF | TRBV5-1 | TRBD1 | 12 | . | TRBJ1-1
TGCGCCAGCAGCTCCGGCACAGATACGCAGTATTTT | CASSSGTDTQYF | TRBV5-1 | . | 12 | once | TRBJ2-3
TGTGCCACCAGCAGGATATCAGGGGGCCCTCTCTCCTACAATGAGCAGTTCTTC | CATSRISGGPLSYNEQFF | TRBV15 | TRBD1 | 18 | once | TRBJ2-1